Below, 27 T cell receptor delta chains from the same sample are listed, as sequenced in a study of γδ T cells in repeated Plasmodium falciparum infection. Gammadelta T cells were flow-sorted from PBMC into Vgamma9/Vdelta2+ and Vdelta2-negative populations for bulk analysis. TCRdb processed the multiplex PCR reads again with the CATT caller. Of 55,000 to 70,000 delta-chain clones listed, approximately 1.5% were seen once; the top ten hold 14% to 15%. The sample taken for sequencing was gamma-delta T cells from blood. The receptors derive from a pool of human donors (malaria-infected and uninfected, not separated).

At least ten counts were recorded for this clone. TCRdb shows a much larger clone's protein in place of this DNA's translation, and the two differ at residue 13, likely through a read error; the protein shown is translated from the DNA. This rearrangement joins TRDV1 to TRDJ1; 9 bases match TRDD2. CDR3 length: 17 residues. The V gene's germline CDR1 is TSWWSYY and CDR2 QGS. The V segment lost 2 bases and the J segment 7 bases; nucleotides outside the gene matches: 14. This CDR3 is CALGETPSYGGWGKLIF. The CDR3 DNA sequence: TGTGCTCTTGGGGAAACTCCTTCCTACGGGGGATGGGGTAAACTCATCTTT.

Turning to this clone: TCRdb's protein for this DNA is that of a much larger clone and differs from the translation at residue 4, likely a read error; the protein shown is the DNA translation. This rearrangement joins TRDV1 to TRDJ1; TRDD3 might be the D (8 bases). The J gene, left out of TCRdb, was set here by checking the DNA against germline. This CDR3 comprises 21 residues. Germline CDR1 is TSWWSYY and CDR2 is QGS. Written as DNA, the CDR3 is TGTGCTCTTGAGGAACTGAAGAGCTTCCTAAAGTACTGGGGGGATACCGATAAACTCATCTTT. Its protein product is CALEELKSFLKYWGDTDKLIF.

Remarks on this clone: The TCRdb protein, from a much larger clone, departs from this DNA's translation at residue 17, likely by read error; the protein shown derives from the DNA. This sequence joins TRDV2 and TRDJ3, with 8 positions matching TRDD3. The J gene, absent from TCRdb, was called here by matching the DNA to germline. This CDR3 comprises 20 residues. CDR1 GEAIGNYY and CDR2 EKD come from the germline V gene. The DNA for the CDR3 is TGTGCCTGTGACACCGCGCTGGGGATACCCCGCTCCTGGGACACCCGACTGATGTTTTTC. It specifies CACDTALGIPRSWDTRLMFF.

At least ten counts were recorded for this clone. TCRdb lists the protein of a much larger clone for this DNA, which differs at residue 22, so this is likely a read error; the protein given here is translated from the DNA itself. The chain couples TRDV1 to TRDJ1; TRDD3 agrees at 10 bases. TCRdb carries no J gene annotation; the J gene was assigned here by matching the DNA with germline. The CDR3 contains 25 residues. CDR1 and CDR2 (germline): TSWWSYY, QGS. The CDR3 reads CALGDSPTTEPQPRTGGLPTDELIF. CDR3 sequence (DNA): TGTGCTCTTGGGGACTCTCCTACAACGGAACCCCAACCCCGTACTGGGGGATTACCAACCGATGAACTCATCTTT.

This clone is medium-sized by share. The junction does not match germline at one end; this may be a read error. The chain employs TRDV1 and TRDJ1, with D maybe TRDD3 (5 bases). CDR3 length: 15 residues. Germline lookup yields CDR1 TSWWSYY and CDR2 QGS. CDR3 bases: TGTGCTTTTGGGGAAGCGGGGGCTAGCACCGATAAACTCATCTTT. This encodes CAFGEAGASTDKLIF.

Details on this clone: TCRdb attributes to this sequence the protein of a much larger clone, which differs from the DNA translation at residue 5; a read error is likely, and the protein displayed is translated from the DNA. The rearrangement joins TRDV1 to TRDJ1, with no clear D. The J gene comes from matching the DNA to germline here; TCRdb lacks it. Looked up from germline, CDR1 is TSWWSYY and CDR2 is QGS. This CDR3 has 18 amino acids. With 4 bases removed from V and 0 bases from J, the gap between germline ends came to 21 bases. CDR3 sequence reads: CALGGRLSQKTYTDKLIF. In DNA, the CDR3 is TGTGCTCTTGGGGGACGGCTTTCCCAGAAAACGTACACCGATAAACTCATCTTT.

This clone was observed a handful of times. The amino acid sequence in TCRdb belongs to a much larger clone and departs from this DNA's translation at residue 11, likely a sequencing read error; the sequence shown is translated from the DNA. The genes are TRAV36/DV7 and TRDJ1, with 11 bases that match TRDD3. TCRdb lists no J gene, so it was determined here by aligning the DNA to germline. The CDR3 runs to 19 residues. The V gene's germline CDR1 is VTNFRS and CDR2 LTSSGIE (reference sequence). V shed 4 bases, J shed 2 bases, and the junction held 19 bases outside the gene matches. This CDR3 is CAVSPFYWGICVVTDKLIF. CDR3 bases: TGTGCTGTGAGCCCCTTTTACTGGGGGATATGCGTGGTAACCGATAAACTCATCTTT.

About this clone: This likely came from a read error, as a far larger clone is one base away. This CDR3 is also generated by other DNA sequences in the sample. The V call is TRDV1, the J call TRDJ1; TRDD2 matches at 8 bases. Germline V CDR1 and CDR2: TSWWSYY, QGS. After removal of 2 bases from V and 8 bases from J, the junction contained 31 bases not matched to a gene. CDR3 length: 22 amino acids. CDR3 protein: CALGETQITSYAGDTLTAKLIF. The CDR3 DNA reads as TGTGCTCTTGGGGAAACCCAAATTACTTCCTACGCGGGGGACACCCTCACCGCCAAACTCATCTTT.

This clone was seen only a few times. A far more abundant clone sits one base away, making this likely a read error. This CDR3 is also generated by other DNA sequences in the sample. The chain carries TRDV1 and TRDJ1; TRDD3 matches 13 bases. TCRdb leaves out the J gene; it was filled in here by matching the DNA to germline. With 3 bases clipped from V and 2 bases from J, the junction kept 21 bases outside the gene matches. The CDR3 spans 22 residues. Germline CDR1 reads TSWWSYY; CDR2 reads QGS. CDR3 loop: CALGDLILQLLLGDTGTDKLIF. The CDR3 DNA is TGTGCTCTTGGGGACCTTATCCTTCAACTCCTACTGGGGGATACGGGGACCGATAAACTCATCTTT.

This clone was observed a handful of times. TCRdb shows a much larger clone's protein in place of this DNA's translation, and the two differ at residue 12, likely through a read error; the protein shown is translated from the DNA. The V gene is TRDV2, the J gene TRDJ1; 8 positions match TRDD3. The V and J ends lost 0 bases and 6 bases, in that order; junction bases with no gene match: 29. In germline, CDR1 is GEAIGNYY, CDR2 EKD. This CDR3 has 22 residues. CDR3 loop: CACDTVLRPHTEGYAAPNKLIF. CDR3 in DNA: TGTGCCTGTGACACCGTTCTTCGGCCTCATACTGAGGGATACGCCGCACCTAATAAACTCATCTTT.

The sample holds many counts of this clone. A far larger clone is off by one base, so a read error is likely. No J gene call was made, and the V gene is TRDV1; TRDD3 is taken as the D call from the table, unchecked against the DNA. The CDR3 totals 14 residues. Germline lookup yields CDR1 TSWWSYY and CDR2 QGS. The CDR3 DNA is TGTGCTCTTGGGGAGATAGAGTACACCGATAAGCTCATCTTT. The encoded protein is CALGEIEYTDKLIF.

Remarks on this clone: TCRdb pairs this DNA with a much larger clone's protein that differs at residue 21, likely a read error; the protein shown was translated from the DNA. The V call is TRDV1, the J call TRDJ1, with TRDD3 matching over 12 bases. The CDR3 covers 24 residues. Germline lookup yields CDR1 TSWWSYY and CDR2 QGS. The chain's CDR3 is CALGEGGSDSDWGILTPCLDQLIF. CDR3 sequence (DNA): TGTGCTCTTGGGGAAGGCGGGTCAGATTCCGACTGGGGGATACTCACACCGTGTCTCGATCAACTCATCTTT.

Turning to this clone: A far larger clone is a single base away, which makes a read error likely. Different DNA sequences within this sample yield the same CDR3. CDR3 nucleotide sequence: TGTGCTCTTGGGGAACTAGCGGTGGCGGGATCCTCAAGATGGTACACCGATAAGCTCATCTTT. Amino acid sequence: CALGELAVAGSSRWYTDKLIF. For the V gene the call is TRDV1; the J gene has no call; TRDD3 is taken as the D call from the table, unchecked against the DNA. This CDR3 is 21 amino acids long. Germline V gene data show CDR1 as TSWWSYY and CDR2 as QGS.

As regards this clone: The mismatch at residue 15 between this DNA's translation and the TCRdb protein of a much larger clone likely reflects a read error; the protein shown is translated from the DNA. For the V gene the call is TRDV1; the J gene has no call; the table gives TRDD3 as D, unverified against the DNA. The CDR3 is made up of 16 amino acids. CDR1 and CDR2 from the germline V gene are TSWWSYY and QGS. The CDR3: CALGDPYWGYTDKLTF. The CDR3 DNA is TGTGCTCTTGGGGACCCATACTGGGGCTACACCGATAAACTCACCTTT.

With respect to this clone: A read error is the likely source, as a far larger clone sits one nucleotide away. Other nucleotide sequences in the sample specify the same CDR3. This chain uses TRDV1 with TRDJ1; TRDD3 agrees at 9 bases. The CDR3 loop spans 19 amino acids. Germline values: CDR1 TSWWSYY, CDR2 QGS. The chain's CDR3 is CALGESPIGGDTSTDKLIF. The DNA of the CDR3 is TGTGCTCTTGGGGAATCGCCAATCGGGGGGGATACATCCACCGATAAACTCATCTTC.

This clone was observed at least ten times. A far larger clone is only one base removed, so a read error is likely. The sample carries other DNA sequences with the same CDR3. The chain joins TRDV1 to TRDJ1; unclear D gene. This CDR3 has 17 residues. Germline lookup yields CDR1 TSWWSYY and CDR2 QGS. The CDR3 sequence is CALGDTFQGGYNDKLIF. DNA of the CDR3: TGTGCTCTTGGGGATACATTCCAGGGAGGGTACAACGATAAACTCATCTTC.

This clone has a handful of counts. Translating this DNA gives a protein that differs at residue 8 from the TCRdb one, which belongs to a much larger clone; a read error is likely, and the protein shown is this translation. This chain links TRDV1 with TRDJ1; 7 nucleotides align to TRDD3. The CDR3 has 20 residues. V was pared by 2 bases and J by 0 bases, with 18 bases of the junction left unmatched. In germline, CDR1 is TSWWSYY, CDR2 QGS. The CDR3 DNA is TGTGCTCTTGGGGAAAACCGGTTCTACCACTGGGGACTCCACACCGATAAACTCATCTTT. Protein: CALGENRFYHWGLHTDKLIF.

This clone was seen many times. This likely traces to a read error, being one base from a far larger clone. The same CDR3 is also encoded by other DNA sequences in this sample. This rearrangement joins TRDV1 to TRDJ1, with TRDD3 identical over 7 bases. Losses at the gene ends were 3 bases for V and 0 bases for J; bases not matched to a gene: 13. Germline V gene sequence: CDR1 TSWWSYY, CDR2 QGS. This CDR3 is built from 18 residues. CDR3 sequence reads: CALGELDGILPYTDKLIF. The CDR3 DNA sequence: TGTGCTCTTGGGGAGCTAGATGGGATACTTCCGTACACCGATAAACTCATCTTT.

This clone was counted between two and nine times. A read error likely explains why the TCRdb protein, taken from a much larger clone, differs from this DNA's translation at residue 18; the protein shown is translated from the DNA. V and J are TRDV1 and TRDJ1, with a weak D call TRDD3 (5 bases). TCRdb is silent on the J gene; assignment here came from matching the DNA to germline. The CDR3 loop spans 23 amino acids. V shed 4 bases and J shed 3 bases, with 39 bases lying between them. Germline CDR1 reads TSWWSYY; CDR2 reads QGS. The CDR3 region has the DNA TGTGCTCTTGGGGTCCGTAGGGGGGCGGCCCAAGAGGCGTATACTGTCCTCGCCGATAAACTCATCTTT. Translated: CALGVRRGAAQEAYTVLADKLIF.

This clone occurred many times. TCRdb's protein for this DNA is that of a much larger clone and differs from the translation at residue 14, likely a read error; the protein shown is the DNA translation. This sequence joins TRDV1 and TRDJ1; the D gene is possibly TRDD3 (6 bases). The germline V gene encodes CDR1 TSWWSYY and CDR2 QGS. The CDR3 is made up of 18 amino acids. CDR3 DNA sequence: TGTGCTCTTGGGGAATTAGAGCGGGGGAGGAGGTACACCGGTAAACTCATCTTT. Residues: CALGELERGRRYTGKLIF.

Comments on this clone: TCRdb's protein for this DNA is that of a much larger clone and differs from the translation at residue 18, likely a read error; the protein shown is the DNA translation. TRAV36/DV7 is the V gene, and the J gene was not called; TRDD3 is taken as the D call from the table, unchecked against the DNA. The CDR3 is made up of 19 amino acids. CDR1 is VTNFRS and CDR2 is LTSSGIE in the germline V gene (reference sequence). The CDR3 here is CAVSPFYWGIRVVTDKLTF. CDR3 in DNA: TGTGCTGTGAGCCCCTTTTACTGGGGGATACGCGTGGTAACCGATAAACTCACCTTT.

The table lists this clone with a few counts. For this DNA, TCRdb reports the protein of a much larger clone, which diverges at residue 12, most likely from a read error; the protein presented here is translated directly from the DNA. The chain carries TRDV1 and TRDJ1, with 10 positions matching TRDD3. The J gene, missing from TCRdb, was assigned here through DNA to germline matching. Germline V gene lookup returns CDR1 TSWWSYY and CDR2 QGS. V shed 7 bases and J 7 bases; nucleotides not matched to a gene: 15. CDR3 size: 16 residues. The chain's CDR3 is CALVFGPLGDIPKLIF. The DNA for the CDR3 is TGTGCTCTTGTGTTCGGCCCCCTGGGGGATATCCCTAAACTCATCTTT.

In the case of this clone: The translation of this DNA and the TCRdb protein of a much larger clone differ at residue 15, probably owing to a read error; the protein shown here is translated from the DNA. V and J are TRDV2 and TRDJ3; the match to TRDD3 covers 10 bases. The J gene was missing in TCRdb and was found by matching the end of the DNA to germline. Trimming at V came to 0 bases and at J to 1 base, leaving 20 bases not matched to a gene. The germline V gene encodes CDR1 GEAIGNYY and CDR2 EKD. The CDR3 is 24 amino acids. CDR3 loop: CACDTIDSRTGGSGSSWDTRQMFF. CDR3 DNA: TGTGCCTGTGACACCATCGATTCCCGTACTGGGGGATCAGGGTCTTCCTGGGACACCCGACAGATGTTTTTC.

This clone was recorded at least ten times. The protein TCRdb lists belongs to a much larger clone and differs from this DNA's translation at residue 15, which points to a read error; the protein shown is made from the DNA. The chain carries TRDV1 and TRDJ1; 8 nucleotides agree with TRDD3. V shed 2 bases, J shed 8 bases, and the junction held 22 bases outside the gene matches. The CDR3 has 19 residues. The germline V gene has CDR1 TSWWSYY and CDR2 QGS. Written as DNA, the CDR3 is TGTGCTCTTGGGGAAGCGTCGAGTCCCAACTACTGGGGGGGCCACAAACTCATCTTT. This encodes CALGEASSPNYWGGHKLIF.

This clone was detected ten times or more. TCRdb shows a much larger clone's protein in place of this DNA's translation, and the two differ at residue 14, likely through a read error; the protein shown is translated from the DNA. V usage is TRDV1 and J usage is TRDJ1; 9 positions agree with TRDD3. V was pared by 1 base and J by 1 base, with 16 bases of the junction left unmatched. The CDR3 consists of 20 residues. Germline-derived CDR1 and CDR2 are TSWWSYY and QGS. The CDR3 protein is CALGERNQGDTLLGTDKLIF. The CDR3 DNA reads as TGTGCTCTTGGGGAACGGAATCAGGGGGATACTCTCCTTGGCACCGATAAACTCATCTTT.

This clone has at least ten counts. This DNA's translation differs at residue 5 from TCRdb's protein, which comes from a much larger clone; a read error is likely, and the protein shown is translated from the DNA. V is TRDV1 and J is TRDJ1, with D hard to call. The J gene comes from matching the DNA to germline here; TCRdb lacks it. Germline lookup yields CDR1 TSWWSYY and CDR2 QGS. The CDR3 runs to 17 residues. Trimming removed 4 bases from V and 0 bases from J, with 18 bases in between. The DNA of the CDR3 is TGTGCTCTTGGGGGGAGGCACCCCGTCTCTTACACCGATAAACTCATCTTT. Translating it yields CALGGRHPVSYTDKLIF.

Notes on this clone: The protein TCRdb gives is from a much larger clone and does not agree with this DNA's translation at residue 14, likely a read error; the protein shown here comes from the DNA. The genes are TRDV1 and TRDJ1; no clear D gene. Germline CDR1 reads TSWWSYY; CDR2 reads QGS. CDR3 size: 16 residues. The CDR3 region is CALGATRPRKTDKPIF. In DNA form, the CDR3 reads TGTGCTCTTGGGGCCACTCGGCCCCGTAAAACCGATAAACCCATCTTT.